This is a list of T cell receptor beta chains from one sample in a study of blood T cell repertoires in COVID-19. TCRdb's table, derived via immunoSEQ multiplex PCR, lists solely in-frame clones and lacks some. This sample yields about 270,000 clones, of which under 95% are seen a single time; 2% to 2.5% belongs to the top ten. Sequenced sample: PBMCs or T cells enriched from blood (not recorded which). The receptors here all came from a middle-aged woman with acute COVID-19. Both conserved end residues are part of each CDR3. A D gene is named only where the DNA matches it firmly. Clone size is stated in some rows and not others, as once, few, many or a class when expanded.

clone_size,j_call,d_call,v_call,cdr3_aa,cdr3_nt
once,TRBJ2-2,NA,TRBV5-1,CASSFLQGGTGELFF,TGCGCCAGCAGCTTCTTACAGGGTGGCACCGGGGAGCTGTTTTTT
few,TRBJ1-2,NA,TRBV15,CATSRPLDRNELNYGYTF,TGTGCCACCAGCCGCCCCTTGGACAGAAACGAGTTAAACTATGGCTACACCTTC
NA,TRBJ1-3,NA,TRBV11-3,CASSPRGSSGNTIYF,TGTGCCAGCAGCCCCCGCGGCTCGTCTGGAAACACCATATATTTT
NA,TRBJ2-3,TRBD2,TRBV7-8,CASSLSGTSGGTPQDTQYF,TGTGCCAGCAGCCTCTCCGGGACTAGCGGGGGGACCCCACAAGATACGCAGTATTTT
NA,TRBJ2-1,TRBD1,TRBV6-5,CASSKTTGNYNEQFF,TGTGCCAGCAGCAAGACGACAGGGAACTACAATGAGCAGTTCTTC
NA,TRBJ1-2,NA,TRBV30,CAWAGVRQGYTF,TGTGCCTGGGCAGGGGTTAGGCAAGGCTACACCTTC
NA,TRBJ2-1,TRBD2,TRBV4-3,CASSQAEREMDEQFF,TGCGCCAGCAGCCAAGCCGAGCGGGAGATGGATGAGCAGTTCTTC
once,TRBJ1-3,TRBD1,TRBV4-1,CASSQGGGQVTFGNTIYF,TGCGCCAGCAGCCAAGGAGGGGGACAGGTGACTTTTGGAAACACCATATATTTT
NA,TRBJ1-3,NA,TRBV5-1,CASSLAPGELTGNTIYF,TGCGCCAGCAGCTTGGCCCCGGGGGAACTTACTGGAAACACCATATATTTT
NA,TRBJ2-1,NA,TRBV5-4,CASSDGTLYNEQFF,TGTGCCAGCAGCGACGGGACTTTGTACAATGAGCAGTTCTTC
NA,TRBJ2-1,NA,TRBV19,CASSILLRGLDNEQFF,TGTGCCAGTAGTATACTCTTGCGCGGTCTCGACAATGAGCAGTTCTTC
NA,TRBJ2-1,TRBD2,TRBV12-3/TRBV12-4,CASSDQSGNEQFF,TGTGCCAGCAGTGACCAAAGCGGGAACGAGCAGTTCTTC
NA,TRBJ2-3,NA,TRBV24-1,CATGSDTDTQYF,TGTGCCACCGGTAGCGACACAGATACGCAGTATTTT
NA,TRBJ2-3,NA,TRBV4-3,CASSSWTGTDTQYF,TGCGCCAGCAGCTCCTGGACAGGCACAGATACGCAGTATTTT
NA,TRBJ2-3,TRBD2,TRBV2,CASSALGGRGDTQYF,TGTGCCAGCAGCGCCTTGGGGGGGAGAGGAGATACGCAGTATTTT
NA,TRBJ2-7,TRBD2,TRBV29-1,CSAQAGATYEQYF,TGCAGCGCCCAAGCGGGGGCGACCTACGAGCAGTACTTC
NA,TRBJ2-3,NA,TRBV7-9,CASSAPGADTQYF,TGTGCCAGCAGCGCCCCGGGGGCAGATACGCAGTATTTT
NA,TRBJ1-5,NA,TRBV20-1,CSANDGGNQPQHF,TGCAGTGCTAATGACGGTGGCAATCAGCCCCAGCATTTT
NA,TRBJ2-2,NA,TRBV6-5,CASSYVPGATGELFF,TGTGCCAGCAGTTACGTGCCGGGAGCCACCGGGGAGCTGTTTTTT
NA,TRBJ1-3,NA,TRBV30,CAWSADKPGNTIYF,TGTGCCTGGAGTGCCGATAAGCCTGGAAACACCATATATTTT
few,TRBJ2-6,NA,TRBV4-1,CASKGVGSGANVLTF,TGCGCCAGTAAAGGGGTCGGCTCTGGGGCCAACGTCCTGACTTTC
NA,TRBJ2-7,TRBD2,TRBV7-9,CASSLVGGSSYEQYF,TGTGCCAGCAGCCTGGTGGGGGGGAGCTCCTACGAGCAGTACTTC
NA,TRBJ1-4,NA,TRBV10-1,CASSESRDSEKLFF,TGCGCCAGCAGTGAGTCACGCGACAGTGAAAAACTGTTTTTT
NA,TRBJ2-1,NA,TRBV30,CAWSVRPQRGNEQFF,TGTGCCTGGAGTGTACGGCCCCAACGGGGCAATGAGCAGTTCTTC
NA,TRBJ1-5,NA,TRBV19,CASSGGFNQPQHF,TGTGCCAGCTCGGGGGGGTTCAATCAGCCCCAGCATTTT
NA,TRBJ1-2,NA,TRBV28,CASSLPKSGYTF,TGTGCCAGCAGTCTTCCTAAGAGTGGCTACACCTTC
NA,TRBJ1-2,NA,TRBV19,CASRDSDYGYTF,TGTGCCAGTAGGGACAGCGACTATGGCTACACCTTC
NA,TRBJ2-3,TRBD2,TRBV5-1,CASSGGTSYADTQYF,TGCGCCAGCAGCGGCGGGACTAGCTATGCAGATACGCAGTATTTT
NA,TRBJ2-3,TRBD2,TRBV11-3,CASSLGTSGRVDTQYF,TGTGCCAGCAGCTTGGGTACTAGCGGGAGAGTAGATACGCAGTATTTT